A selection of T cell receptor beta chains follows, all from one sample in a study of CD8 T cells in Susac syndrome. Each CDR3 protein is one row after TCRdb ran MiXCR on the immunoSEQ multiplex PCR reads. The data show fewer than 350,000 distinct CDR3 sequences, with roughly 85% seen just once and 0.2% to 0.25% held by the top ten. Sequenced: CD8+ T cells from PBMCs. These receptors originate from a human donor with multiple sclerosis. The CDR3 runs from the conserved cysteine through the conserved F or W. The D gene is left open where the match is weak. Size is stated for part of the rows, as once, few or many counts, or as a class when the clone is expanded.

- TRBJ1-2 - TRBV20-1 CSATGDYGYTF TGCAGTGCTACCGGGGACTATGGCTACACCTTC
- TRBJ2-7 - TRBV20-1 CSARVSGGAYEQYF TGCAGTGCTAGAGTTAGCGGCGGAGCTTACGAGCAGTACTTC
- TRBJ2-3 TRBD2 TRBV6-2/TRBV6-3 CASSHGIAGGASDTQYF TGTGCCAGCAGTCACGGGATCGCGGGAGGGGCGTCAGATACGCAGTATTTT
- TRBJ1-2 TRBD1 TRBV27 CASSLTGGAYYGYTF TGTGCCAGCAGTTTAACAGGGGGCGCCTACTATGGCTACACCTTC
- TRBJ2-5 TRBD2 TRBV20-1 CSARDQLAGTQETQYF TGCAGTGCTAGAGATCAATTAGCGGGGACCCAAGAGACCCAGTACTTC
- TRBJ1-1 - TRBV19 CASSIQGSNTEAFF TGTGCCAGTAGTATCCAGGGATCTAACACTGAAGCTTTCTTT
- TRBJ2-4 TRBD1 TRBV6-2/TRBV6-3 CASSPGGGVAKNIQYF TGTGCCAGCAGCCCAGGGGGCGGAGTGGCCAAAAACATTCAGTACTTC
- TRBJ2-1 - TRBV9 CASSVKGEGDNEQFF TGTGCCAGCAGCGTAAAGGGGGAGGGTGACAATGAGCAGTTCTTC
- TRBJ2-7 TRBD1 TRBV27 CASSFRDRGSYEQYF TGTGCCAGCAGTTTCCGGGACAGGGGTTCATACGAGCAGTACTTC
- TRBJ1-5 TRBD1 TRBV29-1 CSVEGPGGYQPQHF TGCAGCGTTGAAGGTCCAGGGGGCTATCAGCCCCAGCATTTT
- TRBJ1-5 - TRBV6-2/TRBV6-3 CASSYEAFSNQPQHF TGTGCCAGCAGTTACGAGGCCTTTTCCAATCAGCCCCAGCATTTT
- TRBJ2-2 - TRBV7-6 CASSLNLRLSGLTGELFF TGTGCCAGCAGCTTAAATCTGAGGCTTAGCGGTCTCACCGGGGAGCTGTTTTTT
- TRBJ2-5 - TRBV6-5 CATTANYGQETQYF TGTGCCACCACGGCCAACTACGGCCAAGAGACCCAGTACTTC
- TRBJ1-3 TRBD1 TRBV12-3/TRBV12-4 CASRIGTGGTNTIYF TGTGCCAGCAGGATTGGGACAGGGGGAACAAACACCATATATTTT
- TRBJ2-7 - TRBV4-3 CASSLGTNYEQYF TGCGCCAGCAGCCTCGGGACGAACTACGAGCAGTACTTC
- TRBJ1-2 TRBD1 TRBV12-3/TRBV12-4 CASSPVPTGYIYGYTF TGTGCCAGCAGCCCAGTACCGACAGGGTATATCTATGGCTACACCTTC
- TRBJ1-1 - TRBV10-3 CAISEEAVRPMNTEAFF TGTGCCATCAGTGAAGAGGCGGTACGCCCGATGAACACTGAAGCTTTCTTT
- TRBJ2-5 - TRBV9 CASSPRSGGGETQYF TGTGCCAGCAGCCCGCGGAGCGGAGGGGGGGAGACCCAGTACTTC
- TRBJ2-1 - TRBV7-9 CASSFGGLNVHEQFF TGTGCCAGCAGCTTCGGGGGGCTGAACGTCCATGAGCAGTTCTTC
- TRBJ2-5 - TRBV5-4 CASSGHSQETQYF TGTGCCAGCAGCGGACACTCCCAAGAGACCCAGTACTTC
- TRBJ2-6 - TRBV4-1 CASSQQGGPGANVLTF TGCGCCAGCAGCCAACAGGGAGGACCGGGGGCCAACGTCCTGACTTTC
once TRBJ2-1 TRBD2 TRBV28 CASRSGLAASYNEQFF TGTGCCAGCAGATCGGGACTAGCGGCATCCTACAATGAGCAGTTCTTC
few TRBJ2-7 TRBD2 TRBV27 CASSRSGNYEQYF TGTGCCAGCAGTCGTAGCGGGAACTACGAGCAGTACTTC
- TRBJ2-2 - TRBV12-3/TRBV12-4 CASTAPSDYKLTGELFF TGTGCCAGCACCGCTCCCTCTGACTATAAACTCACCGGGGAGCTGTTTTTT
- TRBJ2-1 TRBD1 TRBV4-3 CASSQDRGAYNEQFF TGCGCCAGCAGCCAGGACAGGGGTGCCTACAATGAGCAGTTCTTC
- TRBJ2-1 TRBD2 TRBV27 CASSSPRLAGGIYNEQFF TGTGCCAGCAGTTCCCCCAGACTAGCGGGAGGGATCTACAATGAGCAGTTCTTC
- TRBJ2-1 - TRBV28 CASTLPGAEYNEQFF TGTGCCAGCACCCTCCCGGGGGCAGAATACAATGAGCAGTTCTTC
- TRBJ2-7 TRBD2 TRBV7-2 CASSLVGLAEVYEQYF TGTGCCAGCAGCTTAGTAGGACTAGCGGAGGTCTACGAGCAGTACTTC
- TRBJ1-1 - TRBV7-9 CASSPPDILNTEAFF TGTGCCAGCAGCCCCCCTGACATCTTGAACACTGAAGCTTTCTTT
- TRBJ2-5 - TRBV11-1 CASSVLRSQETQYF TGTGCCAGCAGCGTCCTCAGGAGCCAAGAGACCCAGTACTTC
- TRBJ2-5 - TRBV7-9 CASSLVLPPAVETQYF TGTGCCAGCAGCTTAGTACTACCTCCTGCCGTAGAGACCCAGTACTTC
- TRBJ2-2 - TRBV20-1 CSARELGRGSTGELFF TGCAGTGCTAGAGAACTAGGGCGGGGATCCACCGGGGAGCTGTTTTTT